The 29 T cell receptor beta chains reported below all come from one sample, sequenced in a study of CDR3 diversity in severe acne. TCRdb analysed the PCR reads with MiXCR anew, one entry per CDR3 protein. The sample lists approximately 77,000 distinct CDR3 sequences; around 54% were seen once. Material: blood. The receptors were sampled from a male donor with severe acne vulgaris.

About this clonotype: Its ends do not fully match the called genes, so a read error is possible. The chain has TRBV2 and TRBJ2-3; 9 nucleotides match TRBD2. This CDR3 region has 16 residues. Germline CDR1 SNHLY, CDR2 FYNNEI. For the CDR3, the DNA is TGTGCTAGCAGCAAAGCGGTTAGCGGGGGCACAGATACGCTGTATTTT. It is translated as CASSKAVSGGTDTLYF.

The chain uses TRBV7-3 and TRBJ2-5, with D possibly TRBD2 on 6 matching bases. The CDR3 covers 14 residues. Trimming left V 7 bases short and J 7 bases short, with 19 bases between. Germline CDR1 reads SGHTA; CDR2 reads FQGTGA. Written as DNA, the CDR3 is TGTGCCAGCAATCGGGCGGGATCCCTAGGGACCCAGTACTTC. Protein sequence: CASNRAGSLGTQYF. The full variable domain, with the rest looked up from reference TRBV7-3 and TRBJ2-5, is GAGVSQTPSNKVTEKGKYVELRCDPISGHTALYWYRQSLGQGPEFLIYFQGTGAADDSGLPNDRFFAVRPEGSVSTLKIQRTERGDSAVYLCASNRAGSLGTQYFGPGTRLLVL.

With regard to this clonotype: One junction end disagrees with the germline gene, perhaps due to a read error. The chain is built from TRBV6-1 and TRBJ2-1, with D perhaps TRBD2 (6 bases). From germline, CDR1 is MNHNS and CDR2 SASEGT. The CDR3 sequence is 17 residues long. The CDR3 DNA reads TGCGCCAGCAGGCGTGTGGGAGGTTGGAAGTCCTACAATGAGCAGTTCTTC. It translates to CASRRVGGWKSYNEQFF.

This clonotype was found many times. This rearrangement joins TRBV11-3 to TRBJ2-3; D not certain. CDR1 is SGHNT, CDR2 YENEEA, per germline. This CDR3 spans 14 amino acids. V dropped 1 base and J dropped 6 bases, with 11 bases sitting between them. The CDR3 nucleotides read TGTGCCAGCAGCTTAGGCCAGTTTACGGATACGCAGTATTTT. Encoded protein: CASSLGQFTDTQYF.

The chain recombines TRBV20-1 with TRBJ2-7, with TRBD2 matching 15 bases. V shed 4 bases and J 4 bases; nucleotides not matched to a gene: 11. From germline, CDR1 is DFQATT and CDR2 SNEGSKA (reference sequence). This CDR3 spans 17 amino acids. For the CDR3, the DNA is TGCAGTGCTATTCGAAGGACTAGCGGGAGGGGCGTATACGAGCAGTACTTC. It translates to CSAIRRTSGRGVYEQYF.

This clonotype occurred many times. The chain combines TRBV10-2 with TRBJ1-2; D gene ambiguous. The CDR3 consists of 13 residues. The V and J ends lost 4 bases and 3 bases respectively, with 9 bases between them. CDR1 WSHSY and CDR2 SAAADI come from the germline V gene. CDR3 DNA sequence: TGCGCCAGCAGTGTCAAGGCCTACTATGGCTACACCTTC. Translating it yields CASSVKAYYGYTF.

This clonotype was observed many times. The J gene is TRBJ2-6, the V gene TRBV4-3; D remains ambiguous. This CDR3 has 16 amino acids. V was cut by 0 bases and J by 4 bases, with 10 bases left in between. Germline assignment: CDR1 LGHNA and CDR2 YSLEER. This chain's CDR3 is CASSQDSAPGANVLTF. The CDR3 DNA reads TGCGCCAGCAGCCAAGATTCGGCGCCCGGGGCCAACGTCCTGACTTTC.

This clonotype rates as medium-sized. The chain has TRBV20-1 and TRBJ2-1, with D unclear. This CDR3 has 15 amino acids. Germline loops: CDR1 DFQATT, CDR2 SNEGSKA (reference sequence). V was clipped by 7 bases and J by 2 bases, with 18 bases between them. CDR3: CSELVVRGPYNEQFF. The CDR3 DNA reads as TGCAGTGAGCTAGTAGTTCGAGGACCCTACAATGAGCAGTTCTTC.

With respect to this clonotype: The CDR3 does not end in the conserved phenylalanine or tryptophan, so this is likely a read error. This chain uses TRBV11-2 with TRBJ2-3, with a weak D call TRBD2 (6 bases). This CDR3 spans 12 amino acids. V gave up 6 bases and J gave up 5 bases, with 9 bases separating them. Looked up from germline, CDR1 is SGHAT and CDR2 is FQNNGV. The CDR3 sequence: CASRRLGDTQYL. The CDR3 region has the DNA TGTGCCAGCAGGCGACTAGGAGATACGCAGTATCTT.

This clonotype was seen a few times. CDR3 bases: TGTGCCAGCAGTAATGGACCGGGCTACACCTTC. Its protein is CASSNGPGYTF. The chain joins TRBV12-3 or TRBV12-4 to TRBJ1-2; D is undetermined. Trimming pared 5 bases from V and 8 bases from J, leaving 9 bases between. The CDR3 spans 11 residues.

This clonotype occurred many times. The rearrangement uses TRBV10-3 and TRBJ1-2; 7 bases align to TRBD1. The germline V gene has CDR1 ENHRY and CDR2 SYGVKD. Germline trimming cut 1 base from V and 2 bases from J; bases unmatched to any gene: 13. This CDR3 spans 18 amino acids. CDR3 in amino acids: CAISEFGGQLEGNYGYTF. The CDR3, as DNA: TGTGCCATCAGTGAGTTTGGGGGACAGTTGGAAGGCAACTATGGCTACACCTTC.

This clonotype was counted ten times or more. The chain employs TRBV7-3 and TRBJ2-1, with D perhaps TRBD2 (5 bases). Trimming cost V 0 bases and J 7 bases, with 7 bases left between them. Germline V gene lookup returns CDR1 SGHTA and CDR2 FQGTGA. The CDR3 length is 13 residues. The CDR3 DNA sequence: TGTGCCAGCAGCTTAACGTGGGAGAATGAGCAGTTCTTC. It is translated as CASSLTWENEQFF.

This clonotype was counted only a few times. The chain is built from TRBV28 and TRBJ1-2; the D gene is possibly TRBD1 (5 bases). The CDR3 covers 13 residues. The V gene's germline CDR1 is MDHEN and CDR2 SYDVKM. Trimming removed 4 bases at V and 4 bases at J, with 10 bases between. For the CDR3, the DNA is TGTGCCAGCAGTTCCGGACAAACCTATGGCTACACCTTC. Translated, it gives CASSSGQTYGYTF.

This clonotype has a count of ten or more. The J gene is TRBJ2-7, the V gene TRBV27; the D gene is possibly TRBD1 (5 bases). Germline V gene sequence: CDR1 MNHEY, CDR2 SMNVEV (reference sequence). This CDR3 is 13 amino acids long. CDR3 sequence: CASSFSPGHLLNV. CDR3 nucleotides: TGTGCCAGCAGTTTCTCCCCAGGACACCTTCTCAACGTC.

This clonotype occurred many times. V usage is TRBV5-1 and J usage is TRBJ2-7; TRBD2 agrees at 7 bases. Germline assignment: CDR1 SGHRS and CDR2 YFSETQ. CDR3 size: 17 residues. Unmatched junction bases numbered 20, after V lost 4 bases and J lost 7 bases. The CDR3 here is CASSPYLSGGSSNEQYF. The CDR3 DNA sequence: TGCGCCAGCAGCCCCTACCTATCGGGGGGTTCTAGTAATGAGCAGTACTTC.

V usage is TRBV2 and J usage is TRBJ2-7, with 9 nucleotides matching TRBD1. The CDR3 is made up of 15 amino acids. Germline-derived CDR1 and CDR2 are SNHLY and FYNNEI. For the CDR3, the DNA is TGCGCCAGCAGTGACCCTGACAGGGGGTCGGACGAGCAGTACGTC. It codes for CASSDPDRGSDEQYV.

CDR3 coding DNA: TGCGCCAGCAGCCGTGGGACAGTAACCTACGAGCAGTACTTC. Protein product: CASSRGTVTYEQYF. The rearrangement uses TRBV5-1 and TRBJ2-7; 7 positions match TRBD1. With 4 bases clipped from V and 2 bases from J, the junction kept 6 bases outside the gene matches. This CDR3 contains 14 residues. CDR1 is SGHRS and CDR2 is YFSETQ in the germline V gene. Looking up the rest from reference TRBV5-1 and TRBJ2-7 gives the full variable domain: KAGVTQTPRYLIKTRGQQVTLSCSPISGHRSVSWYQQTPGQGLQFLFEYFSETQRNKGNFPGRFSGRQFSNSRSEMNVSTLELGDSALYLCASSRGTVTYEQYFGPGTRLTVT.

This chain connects TRBV28 to TRBJ1-5; D gene unclear. This CDR3 region has 14 residues. The V end lost 2 bases, the J end lost 3 bases, and 8 bases lay between the germline ends. From germline, CDR1 is MDHEN and CDR2 SYDVKM. CDR3 in amino acids: CASSLPGLNQPQHF. CDR3 DNA: TGTGCCAGCAGTTTACCCGGGCTCAATCAGCCCCAGCATTTT.

This clonotype was detected ten times or more. The chain recombines TRBV6-1 with TRBJ2-7; D gene unclear. The germline V gene has CDR1 MNHNS and CDR2 SASEGT. Trimming took off 3 bases at V and 3 bases at J, with 6 bases between the two ends. CDR3 size: 12 residues. For the CDR3, the DNA is TGTGCCAGCAGTGACCAGAGCTACGAGCAGTACGTC. It specifies CASSDQSYEQYV.

This clonotype occurred a few times. The chain is built from TRBV6-2 or TRBV6-3 and TRBJ1-1; D remains ambiguous. The CDR3 covers 17 residues. Trimming took off 0 bases at V and 4 bases at J, with 18 bases between the two ends. CDR1 and CDR2 from the germline V gene are MNHEY and SVGEGT. In nucleotides, the CDR3 is TGTGCCAGCAGTTACTCGGGGAGGAGAGATTTAGGCACTGAAGCTTTCTTT. This gives the protein CASSYSGRRDLGTEAFF.

As to this clonotype: A much more abundant neighbour one base away suggests this may be a read error. The genes are TRBV6-6 and TRBJ2-7; TRBD1 might be the D (5 bases). This CDR3 spans 13 amino acids. In germline, CDR1 is MNHNY, CDR2 SVGAGI (reference sequence). The CDR3 DNA is TGTGCCAGCAGTCCGGACAACTCCTACAAGCAGTACGTC. This codes for CASSPDNSYKQYV.

This clonotype was recorded at least ten times. The chain uses TRBV7-9 and TRBJ2-1, with no clear D. Germline V lookup: CDR1 SEHNR, CDR2 FQNEAQ (reference sequence). This CDR3 comprises 15 residues. V was shortened by 5 bases and J by 0 bases, with 11 bases between the two germline ends. The chain's CDR3 is CASSSPRSSYNEQFF. CDR3 in DNA: TGTGCCAGCAGCAGCCCGAGGAGCTCCTACAATGAGCAGTTCTTC.

This chain uses TRBV9 with TRBJ2-3, with 8 positions matching TRBD2. In germline, CDR1 is SGDLS, CDR2 YYNGEE. The junction had 10 bases not matched to a gene; V was cut back by 4 bases and J by 3 bases. The CDR3 spans 16 residues. In nucleotides, the CDR3 is TGTGCCAGCAGCCTTAGAGCGGGAGCTTATACAGATACGCAGTATTTT. This codes for CASSLRAGAYTDTQYF.

The V call is TRBV5-7, the J call TRBJ1-2; no definite D call. TRBV5-7 is filed as an ORF, its function uncertain. CDR3 length equals 15 residues. V dropped 0 bases and J dropped 5 bases, with 14 bases sitting between them. The CDR3 DNA sequence: TGTGCCAGCAGCTTGGGTCGGGAGGAGCCATATGGCTACACCTTC. Translating it yields CASSLGREEPYGYTF.

The genes are TRBV10-3 and TRBJ2-7; 14 nucleotides align to TRBD2. CDR3 length: 15 amino acids. Trimming at V came to 7 bases and at J to 4 bases, leaving 6 bases not matched to a gene. Germline CDR1 and CDR2: ENHRY and SYGVKD. This CDR3 is CAINPGLAGAYEQYF. In DNA form, the CDR3 reads TGTGCCATCAACCCGGGACTAGCGGGAGCTTACGAGCAGTACTTC.

This clonotype was recorded at least ten times. This rearrangement joins TRBV5-1 to TRBJ2-7, with D tentatively TRBD1 or TRBD2 (5 bases each). V was pared by 3 bases and J by 3 bases, with 13 bases between. CDR1 and CDR2 from the germline V gene are SGHRS and YFSETQ. The CDR3 has 14 amino acids. CDR3 nucleotides: TGCGCCAGCAGCTCCCCGGGACGGGACTACGAGCAGTACTTC. Protein: CASSSPGRDYEQYF.

The chain employs TRBV7-3 and TRBJ1-2; a weak D match, TRBD1 (6 bases). The CDR3 length is 13 residues. V dropped 6 bases and J dropped 8 bases, with 16 bases sitting between them. Germline V lookup: CDR1 SGHTA, CDR2 FQGTGA. The CDR3 spells CASRAGDQIGYTF. CDR3 coding DNA: TGTGCCAGCAGAGCAGGGGACCAAATCGGCTACACCTTC. Drawing the rest from reference TRBV7-3 and TRBJ1-2, the complete variable domain is GAGVSQTPSNKVTEKGKYVELRCDPISGHTALYWYRQSLGQGPEFLIYFQGTGAADDSGLPNDRFFAVRPEGSVSTLKIQRTERGDSAVYLCASRAGDQIGYTFGSGTRLTVV.

This clonotype was detected many times. This sequence joins TRBV7-9 and TRBJ2-2; no reliable D call. Germline assignment: CDR1 SEHNR and CDR2 FQNEAQ (reference sequence). V lost 5 bases and J 1 base, leaving 5 bases between the germline ends. This CDR3 is 13 amino acids long. The CDR3 loop reads CASSLMNTGELFF. DNA of the CDR3: TGTGCCAGCAGCCTAATGAACACCGGGGAGCTGTTTTTT.

This clonotype has only a few counts. This chain links TRBV10-2 with TRBJ1-2; 8 nucleotides align to TRBD1. With 0 bases clipped from V and 6 bases from J, the junction kept 6 bases outside the gene matches. There are 15 residues in the CDR3. Per germline, CDR1 WSHSY and CDR2 SAAADI. The CDR3 reads CASSESTAGGNGYTF. DNA of the CDR3: TGCGCCAGCAGTGAGTCTACGGCAGGGGGCAATGGCTACACCTTC.